One sample yielded the 25 T cell receptor beta chains listed below, sequenced in a study of T cell changes during pregnancy in multiple sclerosis (dated by TCRdb to the late 2010s). Library creation used the immunoSEQ multiplex PCR assay. TCRdb limited this immuneACCESS table to in-frame rearrangements with V and J called. A share of clones is missing; checked studies link under half to unresolved V genes, and the rest is unexplained. The sample table shows around 36,000 clones, and approximately 90% are seen once. 1% to 1.5% of the sample goes to the ten largest clones. This specimen was peripheral blood, taken before pregnancy. Every receptor here comes from a female donor with multiple sclerosis, enrolled in a pregnancy study.

This chain uses TRBV2 with TRBJ1-2; D might be TRBD1 (6 bases). V lost 6 bases and J lost 7, with 21 bases in between. The CDR3 loop spans 15 amino acids. The germline gives CDR1 SNHLY, CDR2 FYNNEI. CDR3: CASSPGTTGSIGYTF. The CDR3 DNA reads as TGTGCCAGCAGCCCCGGGACAACAGGGAGTATTGGCTACACCTTC.

Only one count was recorded for this clone. V gene TRBV5-1 combines with J gene TRBJ2-1; D gene unclear. Trimming shortened V by 4 bases and J by 2 bases, and 13 bases separated the two germline ends. Germline V gives CDR1 SGHRS, CDR2 YFSETQ. The CDR3 consists of 15 residues. CDR3 sequence reads: CASSPTGVAYNEQFF. The CDR3 DNA reads TGCGCCAGCAGCCCCACCGGAGTTGCCTACAATGAGCAGTTCTTC.

This chain connects TRBV6-1 to TRBJ1-3; 7 nucleotides align to TRBD1. This CDR3 contains 15 residues. CDR1 and CDR2 (germline): MNHNS, SASEGT. The J segment lost 11 bases and the V segment lost 5 bases, leaving 15 bases of the junction unmatched. As DNA, the CDR3 is TGTGCCAGCAGTCCCCCGACGGGTCAGGGGGGCTCCATATATTTT. This sequence encodes CASSPPTGQGGSIYF.

The chain couples TRBV5-1 to TRBJ2-5, with D possibly matching TRBD1 (6 bases). Trimming pared 0 bases from V and 4 bases from J, leaving 13 bases between. This CDR3 contains 15 residues. Germline V CDR1 and CDR2: SGHRS, YFSETQ. CDR3 amino acids: CASSLVGGDRETQYF. The DNA for the CDR3 is TGCGCCAGCAGCTTGGTAGGGGGTGACCGAGAGACCCAGTACTTC.

This chain connects TRBV6-4 to TRBJ2-3; no reliable D call. The CDR3 length is 16 residues. From germline, CDR1 is MRHNA and CDR2 SNTAGT. Trimming pared 2 bases from V and 0 bases from J, leaving 12 bases between. CDR3 DNA: TGTGCCAGCAGTGACGAAGCAGGTCGTAGCACAGATACGCAGTATTTT. Residues: CASSDEAGRSTDTQYF.

The chain has TRBV7-9 and TRBJ2-5, with 8 bases lining up with TRBD1. Trimming at V came to 5 bases and at J to 0 bases, leaving 17 bases not matched to a gene. CDR3 length: 19 amino acids. CDR1 is SEHNR and CDR2 is FQNEAQ in the germline V gene (reference sequence). Written as DNA, the CDR3 is TGTGCCAGCAGCCCGGCTGACAGGGGAAAATGGGCCGACCAAGAGACCCAGTACTTC. It translates to CASSPADRGKWADQETQYF.

The V call is TRBV7-2, the J call TRBJ2-5; TRBD1 is a possible D gene (6 bases). V was trimmed by 4 bases and J by 0 bases, leaving 9 bases between them. The CDR3 has 14 amino acids. Germline CDR1 and CDR2: SGHTA and FQGNSA. CDR3 loop: CASSYGTHQETQYF. As DNA, the CDR3 is TGTGCCAGCAGCTACGGGACACACCAAGAGACCCAGTACTTC.

The rearrangement links TRBV7-9 to TRBJ2-1; 7 nucleotides agree with TRBD2. The CDR3 contains 13 residues. Unmatched junction bases numbered 4, after V lost 11 bases and J lost 0 bases. The germline V gene has CDR1 SEHNR and CDR2 FQNEAQ (reference sequence). The CDR3 protein is CAGTGGSYNEQFF. CDR3 nucleotide sequence: TGTGCCGGGACGGGGGGCTCCTACAATGAGCAGTTCTTC.

The J gene is TRBJ2-1, the V gene TRBV18; 9 nucleotides match TRBD1. The CDR3 totals 16 residues. Germline V gene data show CDR1 as KGHSH and CDR2 as LQKENI. With V trimmed by 3 bases and J by 1 base, 4 bases remained unmatched. Here the CDR3 DNA reads TGTGCCAGCTCACCGACCGGGACAGGGTCCTACAATGAGCAGTTCTTC. Translated: CASSPTGTGSYNEQFF.

This chain joins TRBV2 and TRBJ1-1, with D possibly matching TRBD1 (5 bases). V lost 4 bases and J 1 base, leaving 19 bases between the germline ends. Germline assignment: CDR1 SNHLY and CDR2 FYNNEI. CDR3 size: 17 residues. The CDR3 nucleotides are TGTGCCAGCAGTGGCGGCAGGGCTCTACTTTCGAACACTGAAGCTTTCTTT. Translation gives CASSGGRALLSNTEAFF.

J is TRBJ1-1 and V is TRBV5-4; the D is unclear. Germline lookup yields CDR1 SGHNT and CDR2 YYREEE (reference sequence). The CDR3 runs 14 residues. Trimming left V 4 bases short and J 1 base short, with 11 bases between. The CDR3, as DNA: TGTGCCAGCAGCCTACGACTGGAGAACACTGAAGCTTTCTTT. It specifies CASSLRLENTEAFF. The complete variable domain, with remaining parts taken from reference TRBV5-4 and TRBJ1-1, reads ETGVTQSPTHLIKTRGQQVTLRCSSQSGHNTVSWYQQALGQGPQFIFQYYREEENGRGNFPPRFSGLQFPNYSSELNVNALELDDSALYLCASSLRLENTEAFFGQGTRLTVV.

DNA for the CDR3: TGTGCCAGCAGCCCACAAGGACAAGAGAATGAAAAACTGTTTTTT. Translated, it gives CASSPQGQENEKLFF. The chain links TRBV7-9 to TRBJ1-4; perhaps TRBD1 as D (5 bases). CDR3 size: 15 residues. V gave up 5 bases and J gave up 5 bases, with 15 bases separating them. Germline lookup yields CDR1 SEHNR and CDR2 FQNEAQ (reference sequence).

This clone came up once. At one boundary the junction diverges from the germline segment, which might be a read error. This chain joins TRBV5-6 and TRBJ2-5; 11 positions match TRBD1. The length of the CDR3 is 17 residues. The germline V gene encodes CDR1 SGHDT and CDR2 YYEEEE. Here the CDR3 DNA reads TGTGCCAGCAGCCCGATACCGGGACAGGGGGTTCAAGGGACCCAGTACTTC. As protein: CASSPIPGQGVQGTQYF.

The CDR3 coding sequence is TGTGCCAGCAGTGAGGACTACGAGTACGAGCAGTACTTC. It encodes CASSEDYEYEQYF. This chain links TRBV28 with TRBJ2-7; D perhaps matches TRBD2 (6 bases). CDR1 is MDHEN and CDR2 is SYDVKM in the germline V gene. V shed 5 bases and J shed 4 bases, with 12 bases lying between them. CDR3 length: 13 residues.

This chain joins TRBV11-1 and TRBJ2-1; 7 nucleotides match TRBD2. This CDR3 comprises 18 residues. Germline trimming cut 1 base from V and 0 bases from J; bases unmatched to any gene: 9. Germline-derived CDR1 and CDR2 are SGHAT and FQDESV (reference sequence). CDR3 sequence (DNA): TGTGCCAGCAGCTTAGGAAGCGGGGTGGGAGGCTCCTACAATGAGCAGTTCTTC. It translates to CASSLGSGVGGSYNEQFF.

This chain connects TRBV27 to TRBJ1-2; D perhaps matches TRBD1 (5 bases). This CDR3 is built from 13 residues. Germline V CDR1 and CDR2: MNHEY, SMNVEV (reference sequence). The V gene lost 3 bases and the J gene lost 8 bases, with 13 bases spanning the gap. Written as DNA, the CDR3 is TGTGCCAGCAGTTTCAGTTCAGGGATGGGCTACACCTTC. It encodes CASSFSSGMGYTF.

The chain is built from TRBV18 and TRBJ1-1; D ambiguous. Germline CDR1 is KGHSH and CDR2 is LQKENI. This CDR3 comprises 15 residues. V lost 4 bases to trimming and J lost 0 bases, with 12 bases between them. The CDR3 protein is CASSRREIMNTEAFF. Written as DNA, the CDR3 is TGTGCCAGCTCACGTCGAGAGATAATGAACACTGAAGCTTTCTTT.

V usage is TRBV5-4 and J usage is TRBJ1-1, with no clear D. This CDR3 comprises 13 residues. The ends were cut back, 6 bases at V and 2 bases at J, with 11 bases in the middle. The V gene's germline CDR1 is SGHNT and CDR2 YYREEE (reference sequence). The CDR3 nucleotides read TGTGCCAGCACCGACAAGGAAAACACTGAAGCTTTCTTT. As protein: CASTDKENTEAFF.

The J gene is TRBJ1-6, the V gene TRBV5-4; unclear D gene. V lost 1 base to trimming and J lost 5 bases, with 4 bases between them. This CDR3 is built from 13 residues. Germline V gives CDR1 SGHNT, CDR2 YYREEE (reference sequence). CDR3 nucleotide sequence: TGTGCCAGCAGCTTGCAGGATAATTCACCCCTCCACTTT. Its protein is CASSLQDNSPLHF.

The chain recombines TRBV28 with TRBJ1-1; 7 bases match TRBD1. In germline, CDR1 is MDHEN, CDR2 SYDVKM. J lost 7 bases, V lost 5 bases, and 10 bases had no gene match. The CDR3 consists of 14 residues. CDR3 nucleotide sequence: TGTGCCAGCAGTGACCCCTCAGGGGGAAATGAAGCTTTCTTT. Translated: CASSDPSGGNEAFF.

This chain joins TRBV4-2 and TRBJ2-4; maybe TRBD1 (5 bases). The CDR3 covers 16 residues. Germline loops: CDR1 LGHNA, CDR2 YNFKEQ. V lost 1 base and J lost 5, with 15 bases in between. The CDR3 loop is CASSQGVSDTQNIQYF. The CDR3 DNA follows: TGTGCCAGCAGCCAAGGGGTATCGGACACCCAAAACATTCAGTACTTC.

The V gene is TRBV4-1, the J gene TRBJ2-2; D is unclear. V was clipped by 0 bases and J by 8 bases, with 16 bases between them. The CDR3 is 16 residues long. Looked up from germline, CDR1 is MGHRA and CDR2 is YSYEKL. CDR3 coding DNA: TGCGCCAGCAGCCAAGAGGGTGCCGGATGGAGAGGGGAGCTGTTTTTT. Protein: CASSQEGAGWRGELFF.

The V and J genes are TRBV29-1 and TRBJ2-5; weak D call: TRBD1 (6 bases). V lost 5 bases, J lost 0 bases, and 13 bases lay in between. This CDR3 is 14 amino acids long. From germline, CDR1 is SQVTM and CDR2 ANQGSEA. The CDR3 DNA is TGCAGCGTTCCCCTAGGGGGTAACCAAGAGACCCAGTACTTC. Translating it yields CSVPLGGNQETQYF.

This chain uses TRBV5-6 with TRBJ2-3, with TRBD2 identical over 7 bases. Germline CDR1 SGHDT, CDR2 YYEEEE. The length of the CDR3 is 14 residues. The trim removed 4 bases at V and 4 bases at J, leaving 6 bases unmatched. CDR3 DNA sequence: TGTGCCAGCAGCCGGGGGGAGACGGCAGATACGCAGTATTTT. Translated, it gives CASSRGETADTQYF.

The genes are TRBV21-1 and TRBJ1-5. TRBV21-1 is designated a pseudogene. The CDR3 has 11 residues. The CDR3 protein is CGSPDSQPQHF. For the CDR3, the DNA is TGTGGTTCCCCTGATAGTCAGCCCCAGCATTTT.